These 9 T cell receptor beta chains were all obtained from the same sample, sequenced in a study of identical twins. One entry per CDR3 protein, called by TCRdb with MiXCR from the 5' RACE reads. The data show about 1.7 million distinct CDR3 sequences, 25% to 35% seen once. The sequenced sample was cord blood. Source of these receptors: a newborn girl in good health.

This chain links TRBV20-1 with TRBJ1-1; D unclear. The CDR3 is 13 amino acids. V was shortened by 6 bases and J by 1 base, with 12 bases between the two germline ends. Germline V CDR1 and CDR2: DFQATT, SNEGSKA (reference sequence). CDR3 amino acids: CSAAKFQNTEAFF. In DNA, the CDR3 is TGCAGTGCGGCGAAATTCCAGAACACTGAAGCTTTCTTT.

V and J are TRBV10-3 and TRBJ2-7; D possibly uses TRBD1 or TRBD2 (6 bases each). The CDR3 is 15 residues long. Between the trimmed V and J ends, which lost 4 bases and 2 bases, there was a span of 15 bases. From germline, CDR1 is ENHRY and CDR2 SYGVKD. The CDR3 is CAISVGRGGAYEQYF. CDR3 in DNA: TGTGCCATCAGTGTAGGCAGGGGAGGCGCCTACGAGCAGTACTTC.

In regard to this clonotype: A junction boundary mismatches the germline segment, possibly from a read error. The rearrangement uses TRBV11-2 and TRBJ1-4, with D possibly being TRBD1 (6 bases). CDR1 is SGHAT and CDR2 is FQNNGV in the germline V gene. This CDR3 has 15 amino acids. CDR3 sequence: CASSLTGLTNEKLYF. Here the CDR3 DNA reads TGTGCCAGCAGCTTGACAGGACTTACTAATGAAAAACTGTATTTT.

The chain combines TRBV9 with TRBJ2-1; no firm D call. The V and J ends lost 4 bases and 4 bases respectively, with 15 bases between them. The CDR3 length is 15 residues. Germline V gene lookup returns CDR1 SGDLS and CDR2 YYNGEE. The CDR3: CASSLTGYSYNEQFF. The CDR3 nucleotides are TGTGCCAGCAGCTTGACTGGCTACTCGTACAATGAGCAGTTCTTC.

The chain carries TRBV25-1 and TRBJ2-1, with D perhaps matching TRBD1 or TRBD2 (5 bases each). This CDR3 spans 15 amino acids. Germline CDR1 MGHDK, CDR2 SYGVNS. Trimming stripped 3 bases from V and 10 bases from J, with 19 bases between. CDR3 DNA: TGTGCCAGCAGTGATTCCTTCCGGGACGGCTACGAGCAGTTCTTC. This encodes CASSDSFRDGYEQFF.

This clonotype has a handful of counts. The chain joins TRBV7-8 to TRBJ1-4; D ambiguous. The CDR3 contains 14 residues. Trimming stripped 5 bases from V and 5 bases from J, with 12 bases between. The germline V gene encodes CDR1 SGHVS and CDR2 FQNEAQ. In DNA, the CDR3 is TGTGCCAGCAGCCCCCCGTATACGAATGAAAAACTGTTTTTT. This gives the protein CASSPPYTNEKLFF.

The chain uses TRBV6-5 and TRBJ2-7, with D possibly TRBD2 on 6 matching bases. CDR1 and CDR2 (germline): MNHEY, SVGAGI. Trimming stripped 5 bases from V and 6 bases from J, with 11 bases between. CDR3 length equals 12 residues. CDR3 DNA sequence: TGTGCCAGCAGTCCGGGAGTAGGCGAGCAGTACTTC. It is translated as CASSPGVGEQYF.

This clonotype was counted a few times. V usage is TRBV27 and J usage is TRBJ2-1, with TRBD2 identical over 8 bases. Unmatched junction bases numbered 1, after V lost 3 bases and J lost 3 bases. CDR3 length equals 14 residues. Per the germline V gene, CDR1 is MNHEY and CDR2 is SMNVEV (reference sequence). Here the CDR3 reads CASSFSGNYNEQFF. As DNA, the CDR3 is TGTGCCAGCAGTTTTAGCGGGAACTACAATGAGCAGTTCTTC.

This sequence joins TRBV29-1 and TRBJ1-1; 9 positions agree with TRBD1. This CDR3 has 12 residues. V was clipped by 7 bases and J by 6 bases; unmatched bases: 6. CDR1 SQVTM and CDR2 ANQGSEA come from the germline V gene. CDR3 amino acids: CSGTGGRSEAFF. In nucleotides, the CDR3 is TGCAGCGGCACAGGGGGCCGGTCTGAAGCTTTCTTT.